The clone carrying this T cell receptor beta chain has only a few counts. The antigen is unknown. CDR3 length equals 20 residues. The ends lost 2 bases at V and 2 bases at J; junction bases unmatched: 16. Germline loops: CDR1 MNHEY, CDR2 SVGEGT. These data belong to a study of response to subunit inactivated influenza vaccine. Whole-study findings and limits: T cells newly recruited by each seasonal influenza vaccination are few, the authors suggested.

TCRdb used MiXCR to reprocess the RT-PCR reads, holding one entry per CDR3 protein. The sample carries around 760,000 distinct CDR3 sequences, roughly 13% recorded once. The sample consisted of PBMCs from blood, taken less than 15 days before vaccination. This chain connects TRBV6-2 or TRBV6-3 to TRBJ2-3, with 10 bases matching TRBD2. The source is a man aged 50 to 59 who received an inactivated influenza vaccine. The CDR3 DNA reads as TGTGCCAGCAGTTACCGCAAAGGAGGGGGTAGCGGGGGGTCCACAGATACGCAGTATTTT. Protein: CASSYRKGGGSGGSTDTQYF.